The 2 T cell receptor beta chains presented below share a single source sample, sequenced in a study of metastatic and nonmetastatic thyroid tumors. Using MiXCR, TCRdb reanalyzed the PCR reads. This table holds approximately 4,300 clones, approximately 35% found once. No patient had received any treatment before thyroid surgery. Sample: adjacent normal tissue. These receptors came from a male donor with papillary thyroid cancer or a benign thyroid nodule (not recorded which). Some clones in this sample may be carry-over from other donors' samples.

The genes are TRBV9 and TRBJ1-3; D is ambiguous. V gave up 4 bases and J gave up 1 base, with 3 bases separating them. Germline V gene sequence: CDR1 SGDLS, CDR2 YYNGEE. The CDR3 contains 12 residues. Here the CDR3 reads CASSRSGNTIYF. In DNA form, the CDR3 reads TGTGCCAGCAGCCGGTCTGGAAACACCATATATTTT. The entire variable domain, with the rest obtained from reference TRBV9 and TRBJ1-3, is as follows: DSGVTQTPKHLITATGQRVTLRCSPRSGDLSVYWYQQSLDQGLQFLIQYYNGEERAKGNILERFSAQQFPDLHSELNLSSLELGDSALYFCASSRSGNTIYFGEGSWLTVV.

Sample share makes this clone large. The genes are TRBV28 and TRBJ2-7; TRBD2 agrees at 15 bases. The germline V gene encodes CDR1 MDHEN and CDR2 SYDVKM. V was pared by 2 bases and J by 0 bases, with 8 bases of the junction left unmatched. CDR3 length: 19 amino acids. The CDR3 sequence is CASSLPGLAGGPSSYEQYF. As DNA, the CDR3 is TGTGCCAGCAGTTTACCGGGACTAGCGGGAGGACCTAGCTCCTACGAGCAGTACTTC.